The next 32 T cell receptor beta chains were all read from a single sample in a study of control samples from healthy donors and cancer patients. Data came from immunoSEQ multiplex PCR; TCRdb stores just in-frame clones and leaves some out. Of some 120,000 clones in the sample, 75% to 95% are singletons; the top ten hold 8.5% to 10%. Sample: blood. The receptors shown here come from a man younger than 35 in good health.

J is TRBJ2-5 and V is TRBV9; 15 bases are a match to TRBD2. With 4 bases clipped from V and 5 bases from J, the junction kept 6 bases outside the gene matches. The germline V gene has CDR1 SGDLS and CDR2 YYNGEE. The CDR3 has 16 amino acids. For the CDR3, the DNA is TGTGCCAGCAGCCTAGGGACTAGCGGGGGGAGGGAGACCCAGTACTTC. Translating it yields CASSLGTSGGRETQYF. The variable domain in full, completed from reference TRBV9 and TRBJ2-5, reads DSGVTQTPKHLITATGQRVTLRCSPRSGDLSVYWYQQSLDQGLQFLIQYYNGEERAKGNILERFSAQQFPDLHSELNLSSLELGDSALYFCASSLGTSGGRETQYFGPGTRLLVL.

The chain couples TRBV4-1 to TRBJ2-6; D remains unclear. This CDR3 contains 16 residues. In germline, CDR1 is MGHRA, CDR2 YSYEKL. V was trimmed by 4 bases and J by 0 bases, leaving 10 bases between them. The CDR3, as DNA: TGCGCCAGCAGCCCCGGATGGGACTCTGGGGCCAACGTCCTGACTTTC. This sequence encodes CASSPGWDSGANVLTF.

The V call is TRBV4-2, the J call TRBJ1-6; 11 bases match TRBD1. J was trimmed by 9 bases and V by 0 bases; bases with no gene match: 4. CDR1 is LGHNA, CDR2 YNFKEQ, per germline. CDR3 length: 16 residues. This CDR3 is CASSQDLGTGGSPLHF. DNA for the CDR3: TGTGCCAGCAGCCAAGATCTTGGGACAGGGGGTTCACCCCTCCACTTT.

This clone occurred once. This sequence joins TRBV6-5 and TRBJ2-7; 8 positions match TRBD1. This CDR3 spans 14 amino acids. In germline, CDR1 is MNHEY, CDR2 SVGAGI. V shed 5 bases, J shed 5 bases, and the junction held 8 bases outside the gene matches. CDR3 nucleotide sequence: TGTGCCAGCAGTCGGACAGGGCAGGCGGACGAGCAGTACTTC. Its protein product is CASSRTGQADEQYF.

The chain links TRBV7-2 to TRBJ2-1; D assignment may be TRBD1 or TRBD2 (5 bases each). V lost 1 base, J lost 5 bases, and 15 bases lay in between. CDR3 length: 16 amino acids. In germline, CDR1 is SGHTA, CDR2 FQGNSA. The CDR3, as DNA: TGTGCCAGCAGCTTAGATTGGGGACGGGCCAACAATGAGCAGTTCTTC. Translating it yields CASSLDWGRANNEQFF. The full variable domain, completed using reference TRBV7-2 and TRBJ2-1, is GAGVSQSPSNKVTEKGKDVELRCDPISGHTALYWYRQSLGQGLEFLIYFQGNSAPDKSGLPSDRFSAERTGGSVSTLTIQRTQQEDSAVYLCASSLDWGRANNEQFFGPGTRLTVL.

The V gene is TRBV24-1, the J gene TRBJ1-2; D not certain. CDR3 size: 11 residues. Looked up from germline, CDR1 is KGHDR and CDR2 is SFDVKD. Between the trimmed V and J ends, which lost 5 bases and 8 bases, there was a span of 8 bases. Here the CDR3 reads CATSGGRGYTF. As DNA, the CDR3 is TGTGCCACCAGTGGTGGGAGGGGCTACACCTTC.

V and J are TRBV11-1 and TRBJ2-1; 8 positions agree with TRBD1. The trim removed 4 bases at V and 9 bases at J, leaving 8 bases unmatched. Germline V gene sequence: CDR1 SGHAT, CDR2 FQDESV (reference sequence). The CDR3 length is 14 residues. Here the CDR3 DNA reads TGTGCCAGCAGCTCTCCGGACAGGGAGATTGAGCAGTTCTTC. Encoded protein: CASSSPDREIEQFF.

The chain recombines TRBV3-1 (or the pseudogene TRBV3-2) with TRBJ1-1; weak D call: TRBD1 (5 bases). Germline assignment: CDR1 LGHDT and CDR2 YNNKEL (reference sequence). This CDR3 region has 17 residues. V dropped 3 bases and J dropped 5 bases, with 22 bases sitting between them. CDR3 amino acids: CASSQRGGAFLATEAFF. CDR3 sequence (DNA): TGTGCCAGCAGCCAGAGGGGCGGGGCGTTCTTGGCAACTGAAGCTTTCTTT.

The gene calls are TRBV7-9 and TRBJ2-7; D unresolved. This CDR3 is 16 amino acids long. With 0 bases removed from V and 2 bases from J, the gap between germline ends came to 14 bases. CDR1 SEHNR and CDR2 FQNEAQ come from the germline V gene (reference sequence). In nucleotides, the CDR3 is TGTGCCAGCAGCTTAGCGGGAAGCGTTTTACCCTACGAGCAGTACTTC. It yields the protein CASSLAGSVLPYEQYF.

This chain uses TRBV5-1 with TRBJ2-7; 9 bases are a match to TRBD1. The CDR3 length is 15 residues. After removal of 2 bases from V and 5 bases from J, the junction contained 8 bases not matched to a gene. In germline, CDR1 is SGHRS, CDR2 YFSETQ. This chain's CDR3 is CASSFFAGTGNEQYF. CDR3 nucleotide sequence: TGCGCCAGCAGCTTTTTTGCCGGGACAGGGAACGAGCAGTACTTC.

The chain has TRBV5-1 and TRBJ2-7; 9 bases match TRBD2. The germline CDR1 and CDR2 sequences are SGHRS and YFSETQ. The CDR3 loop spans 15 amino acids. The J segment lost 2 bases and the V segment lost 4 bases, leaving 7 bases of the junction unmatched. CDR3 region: CASSQRGAGAYEQYF. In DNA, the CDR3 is TGCGCCAGCAGCCAGCGGGGGGCAGGCGCCTACGAGCAGTACTTC.

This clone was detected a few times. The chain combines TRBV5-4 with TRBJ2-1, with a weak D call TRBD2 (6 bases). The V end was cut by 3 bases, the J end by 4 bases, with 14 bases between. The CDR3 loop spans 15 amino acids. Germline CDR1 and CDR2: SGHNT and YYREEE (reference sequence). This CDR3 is CASSSQVRGYNEQFF. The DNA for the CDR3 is TGTGCCAGCAGCTCCCAAGTTCGGGGGTACAATGAGCAGTTCTTC.

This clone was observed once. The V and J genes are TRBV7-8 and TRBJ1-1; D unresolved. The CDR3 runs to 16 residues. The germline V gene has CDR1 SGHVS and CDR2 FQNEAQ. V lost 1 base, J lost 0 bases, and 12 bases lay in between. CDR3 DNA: TGTGCCAGCAGCTTAGGAACAGTTCTTATGAACACTGAAGCTTTCTTT. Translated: CASSLGTVLMNTEAFF.

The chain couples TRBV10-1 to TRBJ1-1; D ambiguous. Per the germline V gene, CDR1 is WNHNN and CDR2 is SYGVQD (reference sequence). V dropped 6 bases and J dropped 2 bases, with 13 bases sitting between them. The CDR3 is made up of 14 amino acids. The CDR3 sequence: CASSPSHSNTEAFF. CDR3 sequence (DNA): TGCGCCAGCAGCCCAAGCCATTCTAACACTGAAGCTTTCTTT.

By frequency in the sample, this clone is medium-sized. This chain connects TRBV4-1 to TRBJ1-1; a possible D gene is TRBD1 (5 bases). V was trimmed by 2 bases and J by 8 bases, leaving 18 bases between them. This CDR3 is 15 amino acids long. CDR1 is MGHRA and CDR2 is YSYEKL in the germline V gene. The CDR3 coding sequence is TGCGCCAGCAGCCAATACTCGGGACTGAGGGACGAAGCTTTCTTT. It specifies CASSQYSGLRDEAFF.

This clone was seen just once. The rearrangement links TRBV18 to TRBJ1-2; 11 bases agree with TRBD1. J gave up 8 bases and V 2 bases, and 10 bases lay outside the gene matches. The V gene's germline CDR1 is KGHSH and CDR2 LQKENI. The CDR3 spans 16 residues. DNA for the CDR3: TGTGCCAGCTCACCAGATTGGACAGGGGGCGAGTACGGCTACACCTTC. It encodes CASSPDWTGGEYGYTF.

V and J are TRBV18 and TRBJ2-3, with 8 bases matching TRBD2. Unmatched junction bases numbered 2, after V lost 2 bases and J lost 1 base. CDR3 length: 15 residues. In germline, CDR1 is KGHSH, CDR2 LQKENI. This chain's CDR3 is CASSPTRGGTDTQYF. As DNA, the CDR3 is TGTGCCAGCTCACCAACGCGGGGGGGCACAGATACGCAGTATTTT. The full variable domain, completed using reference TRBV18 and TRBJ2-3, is NAGVMQNPRHLVRRRGQEARLRCSPMKGHSHVYWYRQLPEEGLKFMVYLQKENIIDESGMPKERFSAEFPKEGPSILRIQQVVRGDSAAYFCASSPTRGGTDTQYFGPGTRLTVL.

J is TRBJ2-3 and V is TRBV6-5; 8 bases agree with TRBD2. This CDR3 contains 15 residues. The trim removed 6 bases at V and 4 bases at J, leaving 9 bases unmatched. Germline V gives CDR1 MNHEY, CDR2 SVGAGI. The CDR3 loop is CASRVGAGGSDTQYF. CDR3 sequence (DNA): TGTGCCAGCAGGGTAGGGGCGGGGGGTTCAGATACGCAGTATTTT.

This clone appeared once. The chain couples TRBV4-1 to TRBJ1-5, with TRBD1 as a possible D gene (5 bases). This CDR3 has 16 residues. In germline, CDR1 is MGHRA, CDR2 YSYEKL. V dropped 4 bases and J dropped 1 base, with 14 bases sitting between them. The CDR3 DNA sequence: TGCGCCAGCAGCCCCGGGGCGGGTGCGAGCAATCAGCCCCAGCATTTT. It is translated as CASSPGAGASNQPQHF.

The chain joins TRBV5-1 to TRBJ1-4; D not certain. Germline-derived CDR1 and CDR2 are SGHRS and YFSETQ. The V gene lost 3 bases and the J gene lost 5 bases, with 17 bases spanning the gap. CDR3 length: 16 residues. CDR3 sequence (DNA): TGCGCCAGCAGCTCTGGGCCGACGATCGGGAATGAAAAACTGTTTTTT. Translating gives CASSSGPTIGNEKLFF.

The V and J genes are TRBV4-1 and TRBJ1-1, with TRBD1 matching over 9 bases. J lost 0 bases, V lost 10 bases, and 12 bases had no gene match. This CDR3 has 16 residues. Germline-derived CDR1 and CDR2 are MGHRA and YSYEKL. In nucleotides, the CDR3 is TGCGCCACCACAACACCGGGACAGGGCATGAACACTGAAGCTTTCTTT. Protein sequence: CATTTPGQGMNTEAFF.

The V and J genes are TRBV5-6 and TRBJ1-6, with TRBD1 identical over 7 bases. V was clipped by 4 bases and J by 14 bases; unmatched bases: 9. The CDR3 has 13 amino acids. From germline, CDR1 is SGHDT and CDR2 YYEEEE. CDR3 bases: TGTGCCAGCAGCCCTCAAAGGGGGCAAACCCTCCACTTT. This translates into CASSPQRGQTLHF.

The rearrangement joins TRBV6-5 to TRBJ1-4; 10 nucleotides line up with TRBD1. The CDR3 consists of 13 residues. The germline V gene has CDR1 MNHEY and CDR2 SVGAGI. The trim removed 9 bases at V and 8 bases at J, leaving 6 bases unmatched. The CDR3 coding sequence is TGTGCCAGTCGGACAGGGGGGGAAGAAAAACTGTTTTTT. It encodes CASRTGGEEKLFF.

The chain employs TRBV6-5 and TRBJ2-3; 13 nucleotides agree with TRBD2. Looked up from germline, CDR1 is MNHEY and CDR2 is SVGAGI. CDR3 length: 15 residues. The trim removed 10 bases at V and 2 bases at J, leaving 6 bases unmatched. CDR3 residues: CATSGLAGVTDTQYF. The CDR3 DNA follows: TGTGCCACCTCCGGACTAGCGGGGGTCACAGATACGCAGTATTTT.

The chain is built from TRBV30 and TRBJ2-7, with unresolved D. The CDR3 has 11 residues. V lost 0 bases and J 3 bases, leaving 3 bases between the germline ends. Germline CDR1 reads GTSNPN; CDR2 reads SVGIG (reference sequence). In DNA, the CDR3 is TGTGCCTGGAGTGTAATCTACGAGCAGTACTTC. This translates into CAWSVIYEQYF.

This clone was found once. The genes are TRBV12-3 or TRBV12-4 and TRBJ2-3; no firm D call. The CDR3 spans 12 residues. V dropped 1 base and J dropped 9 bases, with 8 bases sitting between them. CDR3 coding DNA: TGTGCCAGCAGTTTAGTACTCGCGACGCAGTATTTT. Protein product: CASSLVLATQYF.

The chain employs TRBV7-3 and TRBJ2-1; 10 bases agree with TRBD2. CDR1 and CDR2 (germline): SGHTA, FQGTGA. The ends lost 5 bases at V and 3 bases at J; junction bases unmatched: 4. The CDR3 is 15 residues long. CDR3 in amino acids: CASSRSGGHYNEQFF. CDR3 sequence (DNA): TGTGCCAGCAGCCGTAGCGGGGGGCACTACAATGAGCAGTTCTTC.

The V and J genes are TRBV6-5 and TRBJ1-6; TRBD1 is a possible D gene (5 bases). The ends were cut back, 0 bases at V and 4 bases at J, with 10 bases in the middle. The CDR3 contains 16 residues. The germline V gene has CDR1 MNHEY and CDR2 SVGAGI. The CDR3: CASSYSGVRYNSPLHF. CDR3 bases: TGTGCCAGCAGTTACTCGGGGGTTCGGTATAATTCACCCCTCCACTTT.

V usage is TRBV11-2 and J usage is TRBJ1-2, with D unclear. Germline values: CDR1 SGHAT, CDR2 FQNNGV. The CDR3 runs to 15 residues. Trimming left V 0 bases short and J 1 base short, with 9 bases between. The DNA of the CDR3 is TGTGCCAGCAGCTTAGAATTCGTACATAACTATGGCTACACCTTC. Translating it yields CASSLEFVHNYGYTF.

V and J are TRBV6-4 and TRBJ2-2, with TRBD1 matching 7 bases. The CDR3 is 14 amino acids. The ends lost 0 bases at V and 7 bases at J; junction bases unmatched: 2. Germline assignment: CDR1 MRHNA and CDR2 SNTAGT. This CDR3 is CASSDSTGSGELFF. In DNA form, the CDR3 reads TGTGCCAGCAGTGACTCGACAGGGAGCGGGGAGCTGTTTTTT.

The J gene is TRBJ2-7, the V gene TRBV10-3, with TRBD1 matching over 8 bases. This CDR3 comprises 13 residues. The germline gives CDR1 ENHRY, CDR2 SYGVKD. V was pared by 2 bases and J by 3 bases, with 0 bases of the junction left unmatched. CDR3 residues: CAISEDRGYEQYF. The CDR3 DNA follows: TGTGCCATCAGTGAGGACAGGGGCTACGAGCAGTACTTC.

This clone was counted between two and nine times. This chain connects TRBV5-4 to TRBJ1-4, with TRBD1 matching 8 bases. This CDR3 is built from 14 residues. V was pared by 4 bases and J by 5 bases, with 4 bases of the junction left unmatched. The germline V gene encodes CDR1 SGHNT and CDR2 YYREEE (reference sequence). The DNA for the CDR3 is TGTGCCAGCAGCCGGACAGGGACGAATGAAAAACTGTTTTTT. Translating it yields CASSRTGTNEKLFF.